This is a list of T cell receptor beta chains from one sample in a study of T-cell reconstitution after alpha-beta-depleted transplantation in children. TCRdb re-analysed the PCR reads in MiXCR, keeping a single row per CDR3 protein. The sample lists about 980,000 distinct CDR3 sequences; about 29% were seen once. The sequenced sample was PBMCs, mostly from graft donor cells, obtained 360 days after TCRalphabeta/CD19-depleted stem cell transplant. The origin of the receptors is a boy younger than two who had a stem cell transplant for SCID, so the T cells may come from the graft donor. The CDR3 runs from the conserved cysteine through the conserved F or W. Fields, in order: J gene, D gene, clone size, V gene, CDR3 protein, CDR3 DNA. A D gene is named only where the DNA matches it firmly. The size of a clone is reported for some rows only, either as once, few or many, or as a class for expanded clones.

>TRBJ1-2|-|-|TRBV4-2
CASSREERGNYGYTF
TGTGCCAGCAGCCGTGAGGAGAGGGGCAACTATGGCTACACCTTC
>TRBJ1-2|TRBD1|-|TRBV4-2
CASSPPPTGGGDGYTF
TGTGCCAGCAGCCCACCTCCGACAGGGGGCGGCGATGGCTACACCTTC
>TRBJ2-1|-|-|TRBV20-1
CCAGRFAGPRRGNEQFF
TGCTGTGCTGGGAGATTCGCCGGGCCCCGCCGGGGGAATGAGCAGTTCTTC
>TRBJ2-2|-|-|TRBV24-1
CATRGTFTGELFF
TGTGCCACCAGAGGGACCTTCACCGGGGAGCTGTTTTTT
>TRBJ1-1|-|many|TRBV15
CATSRDRGTGAEAFF
TGTGCCACCAGCAGAGATCGGGGAACCGGCGCTGAAGCTTTCTTT
>TRBJ1-2|TRBD1|many|TRBV4-2
CASSPRDRGNYGYTF
TGTGCCAGCAGCCCCAGGGACAGGGGGAACTATGGCTACACCTTC
>TRBJ2-5|-|few|TRBV12-3/TRBV12-4
CASSPRGPQETQYF
TGTGCCAGCAGCCCCCGGGGCCCCCAAGAGACCCAGTACTTC
>TRBJ2-7|-|-|TRBV20-1
CSAGGRGAYEQYF
TGCAGTGCTGGCGGCAGGGGAGCCTACGAGCAGTACTTC
>TRBJ2-2|-|-|TRBV4-1
CASSPSWGAAGTGELFF
TGCGCCAGCAGCCCGTCCTGGGGGGCGGCTGGAACCGGGGAGCTGTTTTTT
>TRBJ2-1|-|few|TRBV21-1
CASSKWAIRSSYNEQFF
TGTGCCAGCAGCAAATGGGCGATCCGGAGCTCCTACAATGAGCAGTTCTTC
>TRBJ1-1|-|few|TRBV7-2
CASSPGLPAAFF
TGTGCCAGCAGCCCCGGACTCCCGGCAGCTTTCTTT
>TRBJ2-7|TRBD1|-|TRBV5-6
CASSLGQAGDEQYF
TGTGCCAGCAGCCTAGGACAGGCTGGAGACGAGCAGTACTTC
>TRBJ2-3|-|many|TRBV12-3/TRBV12-4
CASSLQTSTDTQYF
TGTGCCAGCAGTTTACAGACTAGCACAGATACGCAGTATTTT
>TRBJ1-1|-|few|TRBV20-1
CSASPPANTEAFF
TGCAGTGCTAGTCCCCCAGCGAACACTGAAGCTTTCTTT
>TRBJ2-5|-|few|TRBV24-1
CATSDSGLWETQYF
TGTGCCACCAGTGATTCCGGGCTATGGGAGACCCAGTACTTC
>TRBJ2-2|-|few|TRBV5-1
CASSLGVGGETGELFF
TGCGCCAGCAGCTTGGGCGTGGGCGGTGAGACCGGGGAGCTGTTTTTT
>TRBJ2-1|TRBD2|few|TRBV4-1
CASSQDSLPFGGADNEQFF
TGCGCCAGCAGCCAAGATTCCCTCCCGTTCGGGGGGGCTGACAATGAGCAGTTCTTC
>TRBJ2-1|TRBD1|-|TRBV18
CASSWMAPGQDYNEQFF
TGTGCCAGCTCGTGGATGGCCCCGGGACAGGACTACAATGAGCAGTTCTTC
>TRBJ2-3|-|few|TRBV29-1
CSVEDRAPDTQYF
TGCAGCGTTGAAGATCGGGCCCCAGATACGCAGTATTTT
>TRBJ2-2|TRBD2|few|TRBV6-1
CASSEGIAGWLGGELFF
TGTGCCAGCAGTGAAGGGATAGCGGGGTGGCTTGGCGGGGAGCTGTTTTTT
>TRBJ2-7|TRBD1|-|TRBV27
CASSYSTPGQGAYEQYF
TGTGCCAGCAGCTACTCCACACCGGGACAGGGGGCTTACGAGCAGTACTTC
>TRBJ1-3|-|few|TRBV5-1
CASRKSDDSGNTIYF
TGCGCCAGCAGGAAATCCGATGACTCTGGAAACACCATATATTTT
>TRBJ2-2|TRBD2|-|TRBV7-2
CASSLRASGGGELFF
TGTGCCAGCAGCTTGAGGGCTAGCGGGGGAGGGGAGCTGTTTTTT
>TRBJ2-7|-|few|TRBV12-3/TRBV12-4
CASSLRGAGVSYEQYF
TGTGCCAGCAGTTTGAGGGGGGCAGGGGTATCCTACGAGCAGTACTTC
>TRBJ2-1|TRBD2|-|TRBV12-3/TRBV12-4
CASILAGGLSEQFF
TGTGCCAGCATTCTAGCGGGTGGACTTTCAGAGCAGTTCTTC
>TRBJ1-1|-|-|TRBV27
CASSLSGWGREAFF
TGTGCCAGCAGTTTATCGGGGTGGGGGCGTGAAGCTTTCTTT
>TRBJ2-3|TRBD2|few|TRBV2
CASPAGGLLDTQYF
TGTGCCAGCCCAGCGGGGGGGCTGTTAGATACGCAGTATTTT
>TRBJ1-1|-|-|TRBV3-1
CASSQVIRGTEAFF
TGTGCCAGCAGCCAAGTTATCAGGGGCACTGAAGCTTTCTTT
>TRBJ1-1|-|-|TRBV6-5
CASRTGSEAFF
TGTGCCAGCAGAACAGGGAGCGAAGCTTTCTTT
>TRBJ2-5|-|many|TRBV4-3
CASSQGGQETQYF
TGCGCCAGCAGCCAAGGTGGGCAAGAGACCCAGTACTTC
>TRBJ2-2|TRBD2|-|TRBV20-1
CSARVAGANTGELFF
TGCAGTGCCCGGGTAGCGGGCGCGAACACCGGGGAGCTGTTTTTT
>TRBJ2-5|-|few|TRBV20-1
CSASGAEETQYF
TGCAGTGCTAGTGGGGCTGAAGAGACCCAGTACTTC
>TRBJ2-2|-|-|TRBV20-1
CSAPTYRAQHGAGELFF
TGCAGTGCTCCGACATACCGGGCCCAGCATGGGGCCGGGGAGCTGTTTTTT
>TRBJ1-2|-|few|TRBV20-1
CSAREQAAYGYTF
TGCAGTGCTAGAGAACAGGCCGCCTATGGCTACACCTTC
>TRBJ2-7|TRBD1|many|TRBV7-9
CASSPRDSPHEQYF
TGTGCCAGCAGCCCCCGGGACAGTCCCCACGAGCAGTACTTC
>TRBJ1-1|-|-|TRBV20-1
CSARPGRGPNTEAFF
TGCAGTGCTAGACCCGGACGGGGACCGAACACTGAAGCTTTCTTT
>TRBJ2-2|-|-|TRBV4-1
CASSQAHPGELFF
TGCGCCAGCAGCCAAGCGCACCCCGGGGAGCTGTTTTTT
>TRBJ2-5|-|few|TRBV29-1
CSVEVGRAQYF
TGCAGCGTTGAGGTGGGACGGGCCCAGTACTTC
>TRBJ2-5|TRBD2|few|TRBV18
CASSPRRGGPTRGETQYF
TGTGCCAGCTCACCACGGCGCGGGGGTCCCACTCGAGGGGAGACCCAGTACTTC
>TRBJ1-1|TRBD1|few|TRBV28
CASSFPEDRAAFF
TGTGCCAGCAGTTTCCCCGAGGACAGGGCAGCTTTCTTT
>TRBJ1-2|-|few|TRBV20-1
CSARGGKGGYGYTF
TGCAGTGCTAGAGGGGGAAAGGGGGGATATGGCTACACCTTC
>TRBJ1-5|-|few|TRBV7-2
CASSLAPGPTQPQHF
TGTGCCAGCAGCTTAGCCCCGGGCCCCACGCAGCCCCAGCATTTT
>TRBJ2-1|-|-|TRBV7-2
CASSLVVLAEQFF
TGTGCCAGCAGCTTAGTTGTCTTGGCCGAGCAGTTCTTC
>TRBJ1-5|-|-|TRBV20-1
CSASIGRSNQPQHF
TGCAGTGCTTCAATAGGGAGAAGCAATCAGCCCCAGCATTTT
>TRBJ2-7|TRBD1|-|TRBV19
CASSIYQLGQGAFYEQYF
TGTGCCAGTAGTATTTATCAACTCGGACAGGGGGCGTTCTACGAGCAGTACTTC
>TRBJ2-1|-|-|TRBV12-3/TRBV12-4
CASSPIGAFHEQFF
TGTGCCAGCAGTCCGATCGGGGCTTTCCATGAGCAGTTCTTC
>TRBJ2-7|-|-|TRBV4-1
CASSRNPSETPSYEQYF
TGCGCCAGCAGCCGTAACCCTAGTGAAACTCCCTCCTACGAGCAGTACTTC
>TRBJ2-7|-|-|TRBV9
CASSVEEGTGSYEQYF
TGTGCCAGCAGCGTAGAGGAAGGGACGGGCTCCTACGAGCAGTACTTC
>TRBJ2-2|-|-|TRBV18
CASSSIILTNTGELFF
TGTGCCAGCTCATCCATCATCCTTACTAACACCGGGGAGCTGTTTTTT
>TRBJ2-5|-|many|TRBV9
CASSRGMVGSETQYF
TGTGCCAGCAGCAGGGGAATGGTTGGATCGGAGACCCAGTACTTC
>TRBJ1-2|TRBD1|-|TRBV5-4
CASSPRQGGRIGSYTF
TGTGCCAGCAGCCCACGACAGGGGGGAAGGATCGGGAGCTACACCTTC
>TRBJ1-2|-|few|TRBV4-3
CASSQESLPGYYGYTF
TGCGCCAGCAGCCAAGAAAGTCTCCCGGGTTACTATGGCTACACCTTC
>TRBJ2-5|-|-|TRBV25-1
CASSVLSGPGETQYF
TGTGCCAGCAGCGTCCTTTCTGGGCCCGGGGAGACCCAGTACTTC
>TRBJ2-2|-|-|TRBV9
CASSVEVLKVSGELFF
TGTGCCAGCAGCGTAGAGGTTCTAAAGGTTTCCGGGGAGCTGTTTTTT
>TRBJ1-1|-|many|TRBV4-1
CASSQGGESMNTEAFF
TGCGCCAGCAGCCAGGGAGGTGAGTCCATGAACACTGAAGCTTTCTTT
>TRBJ2-7|-|-|TRBV4-1
CASSQFPESYEQYF
TGCGCCAGCAGCCAATTCCCAGAGTCCTACGAGCAGTACTTC
>TRBJ1-2|-|-|TRBV30
CAWSFRKTYGYTF
TGTGCCTGGAGTTTTAGAAAAACCTATGGCTACACCTTC